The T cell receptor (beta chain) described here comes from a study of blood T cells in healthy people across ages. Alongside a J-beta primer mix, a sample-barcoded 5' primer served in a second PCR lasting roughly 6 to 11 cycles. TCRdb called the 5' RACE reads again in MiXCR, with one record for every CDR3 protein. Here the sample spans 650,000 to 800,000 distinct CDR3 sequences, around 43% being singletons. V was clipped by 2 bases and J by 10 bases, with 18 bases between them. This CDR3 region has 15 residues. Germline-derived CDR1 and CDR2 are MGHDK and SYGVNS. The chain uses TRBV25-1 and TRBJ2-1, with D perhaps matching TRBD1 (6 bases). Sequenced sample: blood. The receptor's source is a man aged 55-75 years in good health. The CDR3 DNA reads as TGTGCCAGCAGTGAACCCGGACAGAAAGCCTACGAGCAGTTCTTC. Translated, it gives CASSEPGQKAYEQFF.